This T cell receptor beta chain emerged from a study of shared clonotypes between healthy human individuals. Study-level findings and limits: Between a few donors, naive CD4 clonotypes were shared at a level of around 4.8%.

The length of the CDR3 is 13 residues. Trimming removed 5 bases from V and 5 bases from J, with 13 bases in between. From germline, CDR1 is MNHEY and CDR2 SVGAGI. The donors, healthy adults who were HIV-negative, had experienced no recent acute infections or vaccinations. Naive CD4+ cells were CD45RA-selected; the remaining cells were memory. How the authors handled the data: Junction-only immunoSEQ sequences carried no quality scores, so filtering differed. Data came from immunoSEQ multiplex PCR; TCRdb stores just in-frame clones and leaves some out. V, J and clone size derive from that table, while D and trimming were established from the DNA sequence. Of 550,000 to 700,000 clones detected, around three quarters appear once; the ten largest clones hold more than 1.5%. Notes on this clone: The antigen remains unidentified.

What was sequenced was memory CD4+ T cells sorted from blood. Subset of the sample: CD45RA-negative fraction. The TCR originated in a woman aged 30 to 39 in good health. The chain combines TRBV6-5 with TRBJ2-7; weak D call: TRBD1 (5 bases). The CDR3 spells CASSERQGDEQYF. The CDR3, as DNA: TGTGCCAGCAGTGAAAGGCAGGGCGACGAGCAGTACTTC.